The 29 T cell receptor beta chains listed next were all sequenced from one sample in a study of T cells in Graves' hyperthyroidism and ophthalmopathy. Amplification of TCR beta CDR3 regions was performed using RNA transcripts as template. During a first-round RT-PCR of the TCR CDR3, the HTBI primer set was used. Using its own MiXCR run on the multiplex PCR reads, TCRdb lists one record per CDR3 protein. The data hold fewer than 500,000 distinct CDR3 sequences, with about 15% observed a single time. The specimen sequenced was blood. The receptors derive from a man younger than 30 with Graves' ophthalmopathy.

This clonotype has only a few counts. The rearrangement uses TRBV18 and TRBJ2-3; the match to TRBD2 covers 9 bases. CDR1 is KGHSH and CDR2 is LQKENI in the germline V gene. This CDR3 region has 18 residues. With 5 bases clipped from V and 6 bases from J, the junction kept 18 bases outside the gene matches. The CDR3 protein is CASSTFRPGGGAIDTQYF. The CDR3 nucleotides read TGTGCCAGCTCAACCTTCCGTCCTGGCGGGGGGGCTATCGATACGCAGTATTTT.

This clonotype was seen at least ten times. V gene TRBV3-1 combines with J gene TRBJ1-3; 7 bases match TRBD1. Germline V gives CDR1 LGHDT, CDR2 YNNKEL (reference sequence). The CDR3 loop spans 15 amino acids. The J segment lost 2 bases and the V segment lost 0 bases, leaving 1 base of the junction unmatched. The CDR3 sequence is CASSQEGTAGNTIYF. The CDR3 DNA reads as TGTGCCAGCAGCCAAGAAGGGACAGCTGGAAACACCATATATTTT.

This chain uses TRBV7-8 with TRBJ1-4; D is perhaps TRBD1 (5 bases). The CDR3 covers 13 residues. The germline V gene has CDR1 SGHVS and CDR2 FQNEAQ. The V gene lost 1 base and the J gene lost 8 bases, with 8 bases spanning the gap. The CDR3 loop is CASSLGRDEKLFF. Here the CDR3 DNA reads TGTGCCAGCAGCTTAGGGCGGGACGAAAAACTGTTTTTT.

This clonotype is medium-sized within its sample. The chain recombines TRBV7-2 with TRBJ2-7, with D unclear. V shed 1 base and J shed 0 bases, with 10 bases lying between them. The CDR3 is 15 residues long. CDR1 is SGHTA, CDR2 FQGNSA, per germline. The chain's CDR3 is CASSLGMVSSYEQYF. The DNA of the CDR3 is TGTGCCAGCAGCTTAGGGATGGTAAGCTCCTACGAGCAGTACTTC.

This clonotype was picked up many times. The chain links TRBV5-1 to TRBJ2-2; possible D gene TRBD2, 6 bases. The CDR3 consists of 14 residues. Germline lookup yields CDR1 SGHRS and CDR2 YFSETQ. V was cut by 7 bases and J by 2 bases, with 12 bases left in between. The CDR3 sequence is CASRLEGNTGELFF. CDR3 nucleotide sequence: TGCGCCAGCCGACTAGAAGGAAACACCGGGGAGCTGTTTTTT.

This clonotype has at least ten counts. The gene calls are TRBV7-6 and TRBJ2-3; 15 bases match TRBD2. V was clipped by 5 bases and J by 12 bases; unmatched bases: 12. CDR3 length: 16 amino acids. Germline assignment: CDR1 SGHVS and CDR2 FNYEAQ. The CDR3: CASSGGWTSGRESQYF. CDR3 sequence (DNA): TGTGCCAGCAGCGGTGGATGGACTAGCGGGAGGGAATCACAGTATTTT.

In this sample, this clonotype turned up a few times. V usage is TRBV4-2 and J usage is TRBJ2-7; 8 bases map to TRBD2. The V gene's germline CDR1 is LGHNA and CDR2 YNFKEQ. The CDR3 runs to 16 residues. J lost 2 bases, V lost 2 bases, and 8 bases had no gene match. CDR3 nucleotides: TGTGCCAGCAGCCAAAGAGCGGGAGACTCAACCTACGAGCAGTACTTC. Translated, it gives CASSQRAGDSTYEQYF.

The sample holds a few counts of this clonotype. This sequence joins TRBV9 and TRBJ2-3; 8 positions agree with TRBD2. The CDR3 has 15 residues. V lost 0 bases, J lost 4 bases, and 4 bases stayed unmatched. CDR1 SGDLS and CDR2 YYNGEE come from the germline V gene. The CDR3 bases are TGTGCCAGCAGCGTAGCCGGGGGGGCCCCAGATACGCAGTATTTT. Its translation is CASSVAGGAPDTQYF.

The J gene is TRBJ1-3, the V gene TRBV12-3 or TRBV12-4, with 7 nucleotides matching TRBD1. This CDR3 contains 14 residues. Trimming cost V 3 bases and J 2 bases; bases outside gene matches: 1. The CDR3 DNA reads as TGTGCCAGCAGTTTCCAGGGGGCTGGAAACACCATATATTTT. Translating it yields CASSFQGAGNTIYF.

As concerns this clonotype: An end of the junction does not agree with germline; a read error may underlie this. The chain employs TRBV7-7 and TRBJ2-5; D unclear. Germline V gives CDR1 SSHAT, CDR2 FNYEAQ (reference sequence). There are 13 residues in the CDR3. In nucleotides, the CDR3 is TGTGCTAGCAGCTTAGTGGAGCAAGAGACCCAGTACTTC. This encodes CASSLVEQETQYF. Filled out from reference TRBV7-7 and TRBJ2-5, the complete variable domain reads GAGVSQSPRYKVTKRGQDVTLRCDPISSHATLYWYQQALGQGPEFLTYFNYEAQPDKSGLPSDRFSAERPEGSISTLTIQRTEQRDSAMYRCASSLVEQETQYFGPGTRLLVL.

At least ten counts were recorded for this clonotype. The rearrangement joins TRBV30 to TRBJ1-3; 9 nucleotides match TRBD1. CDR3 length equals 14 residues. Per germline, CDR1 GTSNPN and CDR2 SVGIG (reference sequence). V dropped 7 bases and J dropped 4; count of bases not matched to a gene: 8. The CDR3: CASSGTGLGNTIYF. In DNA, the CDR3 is TGTGCCTCAAGTGGGACAGGGCTGGGAAACACCATATATTTT.

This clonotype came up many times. The CDR3 reads CSATRDRGPKGAQYF. The CDR3 nucleotides read TGCAGTGCTACGAGGGACAGGGGGCCCAAGGGGGCCCAGTACTTC. The V gene is TRBV20-1, the J gene TRBJ2-5, with 12 bases aligning to TRBD1. Trimming at V came to 4 bases and at J to 9 bases, leaving 12 bases not matched to a gene. CDR1 DFQATT and CDR2 SNEGSKA come from the germline V gene (reference sequence). This CDR3 spans 15 amino acids.

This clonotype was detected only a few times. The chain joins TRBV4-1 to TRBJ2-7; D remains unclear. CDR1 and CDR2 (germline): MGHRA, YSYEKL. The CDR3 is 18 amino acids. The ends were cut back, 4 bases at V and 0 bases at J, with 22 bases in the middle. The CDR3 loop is CASSPYPGNTLSSYEQYF. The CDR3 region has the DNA TGCGCCAGCAGCCCATACCCCGGAAACACCTTAAGCTCCTACGAGCAGTACTTC.

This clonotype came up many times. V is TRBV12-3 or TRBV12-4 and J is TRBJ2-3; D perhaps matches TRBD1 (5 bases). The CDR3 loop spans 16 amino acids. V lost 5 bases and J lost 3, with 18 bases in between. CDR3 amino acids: CASSPPAGLGTDTQYF. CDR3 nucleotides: TGTGCCAGCAGTCCACCTGCAGGGTTGGGTACAGATACGCAGTATTTT.

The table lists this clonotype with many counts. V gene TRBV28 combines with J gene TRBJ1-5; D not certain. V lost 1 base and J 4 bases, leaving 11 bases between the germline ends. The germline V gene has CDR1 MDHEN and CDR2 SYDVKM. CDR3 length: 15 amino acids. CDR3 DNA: TGTGCCAGCAGTTTATTTAGGTCAGCAAATCAGCCCCAGCATTTT. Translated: CASSLFRSANQPQHF.

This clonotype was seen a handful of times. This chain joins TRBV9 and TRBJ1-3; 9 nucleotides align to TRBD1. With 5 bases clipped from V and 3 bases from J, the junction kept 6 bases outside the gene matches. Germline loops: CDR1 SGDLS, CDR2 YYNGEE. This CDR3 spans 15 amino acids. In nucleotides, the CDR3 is TGTGCCAGCAGTACCGTGACAGGGGGTGGAAACACCATATATTTT. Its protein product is CASSTVTGGGNTIYF.

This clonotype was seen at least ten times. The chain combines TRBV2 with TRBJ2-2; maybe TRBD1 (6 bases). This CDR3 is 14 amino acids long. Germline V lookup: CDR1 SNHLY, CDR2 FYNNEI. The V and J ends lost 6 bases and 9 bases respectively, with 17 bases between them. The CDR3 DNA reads TGTGCCAGCAGGGCGACAGGCGTCCACCGGGAGCTGTTTTTT. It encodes CASRATGVHRELFF.

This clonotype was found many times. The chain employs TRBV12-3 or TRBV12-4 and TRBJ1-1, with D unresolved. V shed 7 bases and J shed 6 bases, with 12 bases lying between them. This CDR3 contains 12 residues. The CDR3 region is CASTPSWAEAFF. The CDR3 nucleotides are TGTGCCAGCACGCCTTCGTGGGCTGAAGCTTTCTTT.

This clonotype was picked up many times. The CDR3 loop is CASSQVQGANEQYF. Written as DNA, the CDR3 is TGCGCCAGCAGCCAAGTTCAGGGGGCCAACGAGCAGTACTTC. This sequence joins TRBV4-1 and TRBJ2-7, with 8 positions matching TRBD1. After removal of 1 base from V and 5 bases from J, the junction contained 4 bases not matched to a gene. The CDR3 totals 14 residues. CDR1 is MGHRA and CDR2 is YSYEKL in the germline V gene.

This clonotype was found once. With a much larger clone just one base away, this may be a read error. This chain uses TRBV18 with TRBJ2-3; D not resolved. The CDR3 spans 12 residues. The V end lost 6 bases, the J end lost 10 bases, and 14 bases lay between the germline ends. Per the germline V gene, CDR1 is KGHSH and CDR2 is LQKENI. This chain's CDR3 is CASSPEMDAQYF. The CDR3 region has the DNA TGTGCCAGCTCCCCGGAGATGGATGCGCAGTATTTT.

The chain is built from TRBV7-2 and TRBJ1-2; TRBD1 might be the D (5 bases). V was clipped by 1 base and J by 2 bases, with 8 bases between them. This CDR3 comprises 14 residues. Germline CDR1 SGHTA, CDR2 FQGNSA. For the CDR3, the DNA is TGTGCCAGCAGCTTAGGACAGCGAAACTATGGCTACACCTTC. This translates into CASSLGQRNYGYTF.

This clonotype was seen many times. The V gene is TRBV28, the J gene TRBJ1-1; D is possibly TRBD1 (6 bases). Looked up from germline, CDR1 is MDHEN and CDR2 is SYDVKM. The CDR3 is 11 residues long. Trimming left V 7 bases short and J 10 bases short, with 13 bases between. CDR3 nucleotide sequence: TGTGCCAGCACCTTAGGCAGGGGAGCTTTCTTT. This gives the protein CASTLGRGAFF.

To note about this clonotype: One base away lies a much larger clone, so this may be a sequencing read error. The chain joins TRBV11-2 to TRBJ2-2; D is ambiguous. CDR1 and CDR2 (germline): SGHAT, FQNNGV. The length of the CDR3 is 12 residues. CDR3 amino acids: CARFADTGELFF. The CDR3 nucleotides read TGTGCGCGGTTCGCGGACACCGGGGAGCTGTTTTTT.

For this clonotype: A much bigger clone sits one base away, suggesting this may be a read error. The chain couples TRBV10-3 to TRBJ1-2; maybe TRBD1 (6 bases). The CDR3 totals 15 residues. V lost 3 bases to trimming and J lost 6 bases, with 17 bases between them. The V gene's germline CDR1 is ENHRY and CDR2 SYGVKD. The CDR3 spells CAISDWGALDHGYTF. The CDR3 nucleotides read TGTGCCATCAGTGACTGGGGGGCCCTAGACCATGGCTACACCTTC.

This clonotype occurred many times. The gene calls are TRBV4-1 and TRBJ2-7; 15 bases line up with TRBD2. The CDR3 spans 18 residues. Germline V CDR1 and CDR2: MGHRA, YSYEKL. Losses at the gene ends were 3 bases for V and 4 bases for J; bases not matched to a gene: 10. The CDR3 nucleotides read TGCGCCAGCAGCCACGGCCACGGACTAGCGGGAGGGGGATACGAGCAGTACTTC. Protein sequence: CASSHGHGLAGGGYEQYF.

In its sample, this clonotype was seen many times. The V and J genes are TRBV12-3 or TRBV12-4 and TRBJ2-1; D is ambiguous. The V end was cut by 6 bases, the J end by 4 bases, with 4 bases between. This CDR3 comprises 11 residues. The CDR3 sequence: CASRSYNEQFF. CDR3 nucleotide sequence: TGTGCCAGCAGGAGTTACAATGAGCAGTTCTTC.

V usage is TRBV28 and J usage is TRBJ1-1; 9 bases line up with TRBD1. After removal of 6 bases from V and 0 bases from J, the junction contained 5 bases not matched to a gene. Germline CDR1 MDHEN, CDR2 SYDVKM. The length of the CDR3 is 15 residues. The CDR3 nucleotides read TGTGCCAGCAGGAACAGGGGGCAATTGAACACTGAAGCTTTCTTT. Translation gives CASRNRGQLNTEAFF.

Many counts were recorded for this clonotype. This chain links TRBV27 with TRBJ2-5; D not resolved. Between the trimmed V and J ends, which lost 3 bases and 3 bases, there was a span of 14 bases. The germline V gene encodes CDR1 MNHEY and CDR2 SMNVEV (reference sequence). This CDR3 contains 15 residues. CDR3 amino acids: CASSFNNGGEETQYF. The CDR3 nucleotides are TGTGCCAGCAGTTTTAATAACGGTGGGGAAGAGACCCAGTACTTC.

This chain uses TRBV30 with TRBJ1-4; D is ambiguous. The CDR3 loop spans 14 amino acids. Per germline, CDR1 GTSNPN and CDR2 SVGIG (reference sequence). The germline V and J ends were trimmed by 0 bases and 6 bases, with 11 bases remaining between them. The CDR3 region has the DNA TGTGCCTGGAGTGTAAAGGGTATGGATGAAAAACTGTTTTTT. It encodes CAWSVKGMDEKLFF.